This passage covers 2 T cell receptor beta chains from one sample sequenced in a study of blood T cell repertoires in COVID-19. Repertoires were generated with immunoSEQ multiplex PCR, while TCRdb's copy carries only in-frame clones and drops some. The sample lists 210,000 or so clones, roughly 86% occurring once. The sample comprised peripheral blood. Source of these receptors: a woman between 45 and 60 years old with active or convalescent COVID-19.

The chain is built from TRBV5-1 and TRBJ2-1; D remains unclear. This CDR3 has 14 amino acids. V was clipped by 1 base and J by 6 bases, with 11 bases between them. Germline CDR1 reads SGHRS; CDR2 reads YFSETQ. CDR3 DNA: TGCGCCAGCAGCTTGTATGTACACCTCAATGAGCAGTTCTTC. Its translation: CASSLYVHLNEQFF. The complete variable domain, with remaining parts taken from reference TRBV5-1 and TRBJ2-1, reads KAGVTQTPRYLIKTRGQQVTLSCSPISGHRSVSWYQQTPGQGLQFLFEYFSETQRNKGNFPGRFSGRQFSNSRSEMNVSTLELGDSALYLCASSLYVHLNEQFFGPGTRLTVL.

The J gene is TRBJ2-7, the V gene TRBV11-2; TRBD2 agrees at 9 bases. This CDR3 is 15 amino acids long. Trimming at V came to 1 base and at J to 3 bases, leaving 4 bases not matched to a gene. From germline, CDR1 is SGHAT and CDR2 FQNNGV. CDR3 bases: TGTGCCAGCAGCTTAGCTGGTAGCGGGGGCTACGAGCAGTACGTC. This codes for CASSLAGSGGYEQYV.